The 2 T cell receptor beta chains presented below share a single source sample, sequenced in a study of CD8 T cells in Susac syndrome. cDNA came from roughly 0.53 to 1 ug RNA primed by random hexamers. TCRdb recomputed calls from the immunoSEQ multiplex PCR reads with MiXCR, one row per CDR3 protein. The sample holds approximately 150,000 distinct CDR3 sequences, approximately 90% seen once. The source material was CD4+ T cells from PBMCs. These receptor sequences come from a human donor in good health.

The chain employs TRBV6-1 and TRBJ1-4; 8 positions match TRBD1. The germline gives CDR1 MNHNS, CDR2 SASEGT. Germline trimming cut 7 bases from V and 7 bases from J; bases unmatched to any gene: 5. This CDR3 has 13 amino acids. The CDR3 is CASTWTGSEKLFF. The CDR3 nucleotides are TGTGCCAGCACTTGGACAGGGAGTGAAAAACTGTTTTTT.

V and J are TRBV20-1 and TRBJ2-1; perhaps TRBD2 as D (5 bases). The CDR3 has 13 residues. V lost 6 bases and J 5 bases, leaving 14 bases between the germline ends. Germline CDR1 DFQATT, CDR2 SNEGSKA (reference sequence). The CDR3 DNA reads TGCAGTGCGCGGCCTAGCTTAGACAATGAGCAGTTCTTC. This encodes CSARPSLDNEQFF.